The next 4 T cell receptor beta chains were all read from a single sample in a study of chemoradiotherapy in HPV16-positive cancers. Sequencing was performed with immunoSEQ multiplex PCR; in TCRdb, only in-frame clones are kept and a portion is missing. The table has approximately 14,000 clones, 60% to 85% seen once. This sample was obtained from a patient who underwent chemoradiotherapy. These receptors all stem from a human donor with HPV-associated anogenital cancer.

V and J are TRBV18 and TRBJ1-5, with 7 nucleotides matching TRBD1. The CDR3 contains 12 residues. The germline V gene has CDR1 KGHSH and CDR2 LQKENI. Trimming took 4 bases from V and 7 from J; bases not matched to a gene: 1. The CDR3: CASSHRGQPQHF. In DNA form, the CDR3 reads TGTGCCAGCTCACACAGGGGCCAGCCCCAGCATTTT.

This clone has only a few counts. The CDR3 region is CASSLRQGLNTEAFF. The DNA of the CDR3 is TGTGCCAGCTCACTTCGACAGGGTTTGAACACTGAAGCTTTCTTT. The gene calls are TRBV18 and TRBJ1-1, with TRBD1 matching 7 bases. CDR1 is KGHSH and CDR2 is LQKENI in the germline V gene. The CDR3 length is 15 residues. V trimming: 4 bases; J trimming: 0 bases; junction bases outside the gene matches: 5. Filled out from reference TRBV18 and TRBJ1-1, the complete variable domain reads NAGVMQNPRHLVRRRGQEARLRCSPMKGHSHVYWYRQLPEEGLKFMVYLQKENIIDESGMPKERFSAEFPKEGPSILRIQQVVRGDSAAYFCASSLRQGLNTEAFFGQGTRLTVV.

The chain uses TRBV10-3 and TRBJ2-1; D possibly corresponds to TRBD1 (6 bases). V lost 10 bases, J lost 0 bases, and 10 bases lay in between. In germline, CDR1 is ENHRY, CDR2 SYGVKD. The CDR3 has 13 amino acids. DNA for the CDR3: TGTGCCAGCACAGGGAGCTCCTACAATGAGCAGTTCTTC. Translated, it gives CASTGSSYNEQFF.

This chain's CDR3 is CASSSSGAKLFF. The CDR3, as DNA: TGTGCCAGCAGCTCCTCGGGGGCAAAACTGTTTTTT. This chain joins TRBV7-8 and TRBJ1-4, with a tentative D call TRBD1 (6 bases). In germline, CDR1 is SGHVS, CDR2 FQNEAQ. Trimming stripped 4 bases from V and 10 bases from J, with 10 bases between. This CDR3 comprises 12 residues.